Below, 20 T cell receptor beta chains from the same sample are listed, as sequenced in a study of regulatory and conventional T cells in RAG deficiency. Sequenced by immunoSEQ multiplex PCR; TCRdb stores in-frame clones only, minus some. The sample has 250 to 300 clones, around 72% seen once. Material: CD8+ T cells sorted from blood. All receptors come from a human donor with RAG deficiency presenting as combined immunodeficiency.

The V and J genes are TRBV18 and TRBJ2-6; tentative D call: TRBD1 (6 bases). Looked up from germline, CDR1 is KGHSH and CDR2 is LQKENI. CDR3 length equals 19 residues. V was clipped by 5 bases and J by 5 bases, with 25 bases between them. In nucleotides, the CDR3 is TGTGCCAGCTCAACAATCAGGGACATTTACAAAAGTCGGGCCAACGTCCTGACTTTC. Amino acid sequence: CASSTIRDIYKSRANVLTF.

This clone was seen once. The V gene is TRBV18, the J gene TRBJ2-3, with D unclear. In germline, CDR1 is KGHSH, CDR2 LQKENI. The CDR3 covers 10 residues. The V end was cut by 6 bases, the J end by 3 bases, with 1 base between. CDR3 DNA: TGTGCCAGCTCTACAGATACGCAGTATTTT. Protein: CASSTDTQYF.

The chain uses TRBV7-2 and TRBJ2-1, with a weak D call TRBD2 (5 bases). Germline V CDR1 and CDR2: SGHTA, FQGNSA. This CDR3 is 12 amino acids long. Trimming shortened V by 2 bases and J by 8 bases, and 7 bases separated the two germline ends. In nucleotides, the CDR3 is TGTGCCAGCAGCTTAAACGGGGATGAGCAGTTCTTC. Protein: CASSLNGDEQFF.

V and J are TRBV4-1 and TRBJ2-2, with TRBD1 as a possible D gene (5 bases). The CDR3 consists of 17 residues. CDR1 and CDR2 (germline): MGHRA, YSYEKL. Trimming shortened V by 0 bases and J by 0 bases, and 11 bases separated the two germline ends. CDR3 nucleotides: TGCGCCAGCAGCCAAGAGGGGCTGTGGACGAACACCGGGGAGCTGTTTTTT. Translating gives CASSQEGLWTNTGELFF.

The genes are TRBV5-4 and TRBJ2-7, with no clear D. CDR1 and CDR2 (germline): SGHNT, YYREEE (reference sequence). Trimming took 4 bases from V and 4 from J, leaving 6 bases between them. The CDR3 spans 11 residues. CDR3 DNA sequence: TGTGCCAGCAGCGGACCGTACGAGCAGTACTTC. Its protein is CASSGPYEQYF.

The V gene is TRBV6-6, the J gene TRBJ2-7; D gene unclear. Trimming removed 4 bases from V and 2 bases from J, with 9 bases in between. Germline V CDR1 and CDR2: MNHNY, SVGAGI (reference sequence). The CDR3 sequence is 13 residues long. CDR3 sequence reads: CASSSPGPYEQYF. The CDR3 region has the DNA TGTGCCAGCAGTTCCCCCGGACCCTACGAGCAGTACTTC.

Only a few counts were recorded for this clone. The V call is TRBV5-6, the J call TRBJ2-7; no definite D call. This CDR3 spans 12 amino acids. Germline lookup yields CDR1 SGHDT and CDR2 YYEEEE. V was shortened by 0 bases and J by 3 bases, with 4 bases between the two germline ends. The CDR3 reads CASSLVHYEQYF. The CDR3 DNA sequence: TGTGCCAGCAGCTTGGTGCACTACGAGCAGTACTTC.

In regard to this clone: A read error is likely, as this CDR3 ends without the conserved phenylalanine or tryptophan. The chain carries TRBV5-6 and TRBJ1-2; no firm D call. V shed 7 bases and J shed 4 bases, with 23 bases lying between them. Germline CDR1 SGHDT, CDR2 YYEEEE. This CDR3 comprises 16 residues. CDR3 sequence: CASGVPNSRKIYGYTL. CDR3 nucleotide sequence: TGTGCCAGCGGTGTACCCAATAGTCGAAAGATCTATGGCTACACCCTC.

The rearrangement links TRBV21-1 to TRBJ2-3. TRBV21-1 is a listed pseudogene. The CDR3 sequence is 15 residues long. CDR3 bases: TGTGCCAGCAGCGAGGCTACAGTCATGCAAGATACGCAGTATTTT. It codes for CASSEATVMQDTQYF.

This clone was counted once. CDR3 protein: CATSRGEGDYGYTF. The CDR3 DNA is TGTGCCACCAGCAGAGGAGAGGGAGACTATGGCTACACCTTC. V usage is TRBV15 and J usage is TRBJ1-2, with D unclear. The CDR3 length is 14 residues. The germline V gene has CDR1 LNHNV and CDR2 YYDKDF (reference sequence). Trimming removed 1 base at V and 3 bases at J, with 9 bases between.

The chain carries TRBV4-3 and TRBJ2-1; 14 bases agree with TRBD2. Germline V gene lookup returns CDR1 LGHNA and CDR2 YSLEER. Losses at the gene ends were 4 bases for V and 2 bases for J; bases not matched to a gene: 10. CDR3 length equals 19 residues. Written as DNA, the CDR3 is TGCGCCAGCAGCCGACCGACTAGCGGGAGGGCCTATACCTACAATGAGCAGTTCTTC. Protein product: CASSRPTSGRAYTYNEQFF.

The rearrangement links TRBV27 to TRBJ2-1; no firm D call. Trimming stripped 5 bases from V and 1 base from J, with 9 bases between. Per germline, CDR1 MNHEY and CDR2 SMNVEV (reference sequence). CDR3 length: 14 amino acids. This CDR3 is CASSPLGSYNEQFF. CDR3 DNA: TGTGCCAGCAGTCCCCTCGGTTCCTACAATGAGCAGTTCTTC.

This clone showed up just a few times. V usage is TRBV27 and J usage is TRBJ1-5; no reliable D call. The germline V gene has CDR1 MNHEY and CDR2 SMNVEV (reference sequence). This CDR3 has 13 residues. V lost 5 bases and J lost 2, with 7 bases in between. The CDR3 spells CASSPHRNQPQHF. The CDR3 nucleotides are TGTGCCAGCAGTCCCCACCGCAATCAGCCCCAGCATTTT.

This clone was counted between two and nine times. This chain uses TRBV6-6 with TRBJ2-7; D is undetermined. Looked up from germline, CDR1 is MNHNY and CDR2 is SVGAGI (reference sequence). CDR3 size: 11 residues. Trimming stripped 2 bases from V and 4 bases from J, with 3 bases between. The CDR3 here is CASSYRYEQYF. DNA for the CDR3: TGTGCCAGCAGTTACCGATACGAGCAGTACTTC.

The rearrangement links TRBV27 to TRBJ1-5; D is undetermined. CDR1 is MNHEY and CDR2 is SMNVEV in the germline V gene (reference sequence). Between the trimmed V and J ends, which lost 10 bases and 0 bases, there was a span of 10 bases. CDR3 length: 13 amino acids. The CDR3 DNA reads TGTGCCACCCAGTCGAATAGCAATCAGCCCCAGCATTTT. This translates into CATQSNSNQPQHF.

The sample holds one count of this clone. This CDR3 reads CASSLRSYNEQFF. CDR3 DNA sequence: TGTGCCAGCAGCTTGAGGTCCTACAATGAGCAGTTCTTC. The V call is TRBV5-4, the J call TRBJ2-1; D is unclear. This CDR3 region has 13 residues. V dropped 1 base and J dropped 1 base, with 3 bases sitting between them. CDR1 SGHNT and CDR2 YYREEE come from the germline V gene (reference sequence).

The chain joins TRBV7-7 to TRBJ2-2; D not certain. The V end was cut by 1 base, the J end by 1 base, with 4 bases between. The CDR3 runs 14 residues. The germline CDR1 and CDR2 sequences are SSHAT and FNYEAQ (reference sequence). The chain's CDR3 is CASSLVGNTGELFF. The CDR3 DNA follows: TGTGCCAGCAGCTTAGTCGGGAACACCGGGGAGCTGTTTTTT.

DNA for the CDR3: TGTGCCAGCAGTACCCCCTACAATGAGCAGTTCTTC. Protein sequence: CASSTPYNEQFF. J is TRBJ2-1 and V is TRBV27; no reliable D call. CDR3 length equals 12 residues. V was cut by 5 bases and J by 2 bases, with 4 bases left in between. Germline assignment: CDR1 MNHEY and CDR2 SMNVEV (reference sequence).

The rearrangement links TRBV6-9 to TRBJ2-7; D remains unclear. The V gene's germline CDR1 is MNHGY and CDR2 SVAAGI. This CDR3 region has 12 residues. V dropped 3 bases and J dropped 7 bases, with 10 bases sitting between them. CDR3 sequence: CASSYSRAEQYF. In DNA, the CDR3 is TGTGCCAGCAGTTACTCGAGAGCGGAGCAGTACTTC.

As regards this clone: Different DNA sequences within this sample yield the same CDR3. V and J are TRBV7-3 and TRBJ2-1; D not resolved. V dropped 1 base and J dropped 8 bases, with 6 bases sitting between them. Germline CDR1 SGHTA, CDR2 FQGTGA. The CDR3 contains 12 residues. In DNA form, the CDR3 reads TGTGCCAGCAGCTTAAACGGTGATGAGCAGTTCTTC. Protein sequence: CASSLNGDEQFF. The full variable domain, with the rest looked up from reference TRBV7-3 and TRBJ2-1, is GAGVSQTPSNKVTEKGKYVELRCDPISGHTALYWYRQSLGQGPEFLIYFQGTGAADDSGLPNDRFFAVRPEGSVSTLKIQRTERGDSAVYLCASSLNGDEQFFGPGTRLTVL.